Listed below are T cell receptor beta chains from one sample, sequenced in a study of lymphopenia after photon versus proton radiotherapy. The repertoire was sequenced with immunoSEQ multiplex PCR; TCRdb's copy has only in-frame clones and lacks some. Of 23,000 or so clones listed, roughly 86% are singletons. This specimen was peripheral blood, taken from a patient treated with photon-based radiotherapy. Receptor source: a man between 45 and 60 years old with gastric cancer. Each CDR3 is given with its conserved first and last residue. A D gene is named only where the DNA matches it firmly. A clone size is listed for some rows: how often the clone was seen (once, few, many), or a class if it is expanded.

J gene | D gene | clone size | V gene | CDR3 DNA | CDR3 protein
TRBJ1-6 | . | . | TRBV6-5 | TGTGCCAGCAGTTACCAAATCGGATCACCCCTCCACTTT | CASSYQIGSPLHF
TRBJ2-3 | . | . | TRBV5-4 | TGTGCCAGCAGCTTGAGGGCAGGGGGGACAGATACGCAGTATTTT | CASSLRAGGTDTQYF
TRBJ2-7 | . | . | TRBV20-1 | TGCAGTGCTAGAGATAGGCAGAAATTGAACTTC | CSARDRQKLNF
TRBJ1-2 | TRBD1 | . | TRBV9 | TGTGCCAGCAGCGTAGATCTGAGGGGGCGAGGTTATGGCTACACCTTC | CASSVDLRGRGYGYTF
TRBJ1-1 | . | . | TRBV19 | TGTGCCAGTAGTATAATAGGGGGCACTGAAGCTTTCTTT | CASSIIGGTEAFF
TRBJ1-1 | . | . | TRBV4-2 | TGTGCCAGCAGCCGCGGCAGCACTGAAGCTTTCTTT | CASSRGSTEAFF
TRBJ2-7 | . | . | TRBV4-1 | TGCGCCAGCAGCCAAGAGCTGGTCTACGAGCAGTACTTC | CASSQELVYEQYF
TRBJ2-4 | TRBD1 | . | TRBV29-1 | TGCAGCGGAGGACAGGGTGGAGCCAAAAACATTCAGTACTTC | CSGGQGGAKNIQYF
TRBJ1-3 | TRBD1 | once | TRBV30 | TGTGCCTACAACAGGGGGCGTGTGCCTGGAAACACCATATATTTT | CAYNRGRVPGNTIYF
TRBJ2-1 | . | . | TRBV25-1 | TGTGCCAGCAGTGATAAAGGGGCAGAAATCTACAATGAGCAGTTCTTC | CASSDKGAEIYNEQFF
TRBJ2-6 | TRBD1 | once | TRBV7-2 | TGTGCCAGCAGCTCAGGGGGCTCTGGGGCCAACGTCCTGACTTTC | CASSSGGSGANVLTF
TRBJ1-2 | . | once | TRBV10-3 | TGTGCCATCAGTGACCCGGGGTTTGGAGACAACTATGGCTACACCTTC | CAISDPGFGDNYGYTF
TRBJ1-2 | . | . | TRBV7-2 | TGTGCCAGCAGCTTAGTGTGGCAGGACTATGGCTACACCTTC | CASSLVWQDYGYTF
TRBJ2-1 | . | . | TRBV11-2 | TGTGCCAGCAGCTTACAGAGTTCCTACAATGAGCAGTTCTTC | CASSLQSSYNEQFF